This T cell receptor beta chain was profiled in a study of blood T cells in healthy people across ages. Through a sample-barcoded 5' primer and a J-beta primer mix, a second PCR was run for roughly 7 to 12 cycles. TCRdb processed the 5' RACE reads anew with MiXCR; each CDR3 protein has one entry. The sample includes 1.5 million to 2 million distinct CDR3 sequences, approximately 30% of them seen just once. This clonotype was recorded at least ten times. The CDR3 consists of 16 residues. V shed 4 bases and J 7 bases; nucleotides not matched to a gene: 11. CDR1 and CDR2 from the germline V gene are MGHRA and YSYEKL.

J is TRBJ2-1 and V is TRBV4-1, with TRBD1 matching over 9 bases. The clonotype originates from a woman in her 30s in good health. Sequenced input: blood. As DNA, the CDR3 is TGCGCCAGCAGCCGGCCCGGGACAGGGATAAATAATGAGCAGTTCTTC. Its protein product is CASSRPGTGINNEQFF.